This TCR beta chain was recorded in a study of T cell responses to AZD1222 COVID-19 vaccine. Some clones are missing from TCRdb's copy, which holds only in-frame ones; the method was immunoSEQ multiplex PCR. The table includes approximately 110,000 clones, 82% detected once. V dropped 7 bases and J dropped 6 bases, with 12 bases sitting between them. This CDR3 has 12 amino acids. The germline V gene encodes CDR1 SQVTM and CDR2 ANQGSEA. Details on this clone: What it recognizes is unknown.

Study-wide results and caveats: Breadth and depth of Spike-specific TCRs rose after two AZD1222 doses. Baseline antibody screening turned up just 6 or 7 seropositive AZD1222 recipients. Repertoire sampling was restricted to post-peak T cell response timepoints.

The rearrangement links TRBV29-1 to TRBJ2-2; tentative D call: TRBD2 (6 bases). The sequences come from peripheral blood, collected on day 0 of AZD1222 vaccination. The sequence came from an adult in good health. The CDR3 loop reads CSAGGRPGELFF. CDR3 DNA sequence: TGCAGCGCCGGGGGACGGCCCGGGGAGCTGTTTTTT.